This passage covers 9 T cell receptor beta chains from one sample sequenced in a study of blood T cell repertoires in COVID-19. The protocol was immunoSEQ multiplex PCR, while the TCRdb copy is restricted to in-frame clones and leaves out a portion. The sample records 25,000 to 30,000 clones, roughly nine tenths being singletons. Sequenced input: peripheral blood. These receptors all come from a human donor in a cohort sampled during active COVID-19.

With respect to this clone: This CDR3 is also generated by other DNA sequences in the sample. V and J are TRBV27 and TRBJ2-7, with 11 nucleotides matching TRBD1. The length of the CDR3 is 14 residues. Germline V CDR1 and CDR2: MNHEY, SMNVEV (reference sequence). J was trimmed by 2 bases and V by 5 bases; bases with no gene match: 2. For the CDR3, the DNA is TGTGCCAGCAGTCTGGGACAGGGGGCCTACGAGCAGTACTTC. Amino acid sequence: CASSLGQGAYEQYF.

The rearrangement joins TRBV6-4 to TRBJ2-1; 12 nucleotides align to TRBD2. Losses at the gene ends were 5 bases for V and 9 bases for J; bases not matched to a gene: 8. This CDR3 region has 15 residues. From germline, CDR1 is MRHNA and CDR2 SNTAGT. DNA of the CDR3: TGTGCCAGCAGTCAAAGACTAGCGGGGGCGGGTGAGCAGTTCTTC. It codes for CASSQRLAGAGEQFF.

The chain recombines TRBV6-4 with TRBJ2-2; no clear D gene. V lost 5 bases to trimming and J lost 8 bases, with 12 bases between them. Germline CDR1 MRHNA, CDR2 SNTAGT. This CDR3 spans 13 amino acids. CDR3 sequence reads: CASSYYDGGELFF. CDR3 nucleotide sequence: TGTGCCAGCAGTTACTATGACGGGGGGGAGCTGTTTTTT.

The CDR3 is CASSFGRTSGGQTTDTQYF. CDR3 bases: TGTGCCAGCAGCTTCGGGAGGACTAGCGGGGGGCAAACGACAGATACGCAGTATTTT. The J gene is TRBJ2-3, the V gene TRBV11-2; the match to TRBD2 covers 14 bases. The germline gives CDR1 SGHAT, CDR2 FQNNGV. This CDR3 contains 19 residues. The V and J ends lost 3 bases and 3 bases, in that order; junction bases with no gene match: 11.

The V call is TRBV10-3, the J call TRBJ2-7; the match to TRBD2 covers 7 bases. CDR1 and CDR2 from the germline V gene are ENHRY and SYGVKD. The CDR3 length is 14 residues. Trimming took 4 bases from V and 5 from J; bases not matched to a gene: 8. The CDR3 DNA sequence: TGTGCCATCAGTGGAACTAGCGCAACCGACGAGCAGTACTTC. It is translated as CAISGTSATDEQYF.

The chain couples TRBV5-1 to TRBJ2-1; 10 bases align to TRBD1. Germline V gene sequence: CDR1 SGHRS, CDR2 YFSETQ. J was trimmed by 7 bases and V by 1 base; bases with no gene match: 5. CDR3 size: 15 residues. CDR3 region: CASSLWDRGPNEQFF. CDR3 sequence (DNA): TGCGCCAGCAGCTTGTGGGACAGGGGACCTAATGAGCAGTTCTTC.

The rearrangement links TRBV28 to TRBJ2-5, with a possible D match to TRBD1 (6 bases). This CDR3 has 15 amino acids. Per the germline V gene, CDR1 is MDHEN and CDR2 is SYDVKM. Trimming left V 5 bases short and J 2 bases short, with 15 bases between. The CDR3 sequence: CASSPPDTGQETQYF. The CDR3 nucleotides are TGTGCCAGCAGTCCTCCGGACACAGGGCAAGAGACCCAGTACTTC.

This rearrangement joins TRBV7-9 to TRBJ1-6, with D possibly TRBD1 on 6 matching bases. V was cut by 1 base and J by 9 bases, with 13 bases left in between. This CDR3 has 15 amino acids. Germline V lookup: CDR1 SEHNR, CDR2 FQNEAQ (reference sequence). The CDR3 sequence is CASSLGTDTASPLHF. CDR3 bases: TGTGCCAGCAGCTTAGGGACAGATACAGCTTCACCCCTCCACTTT.

The chain couples TRBV7-9 to TRBJ2-7, with 8 bases lining up with TRBD1. Germline assignment: CDR1 SEHNR and CDR2 FQNEAQ (reference sequence). The V gene end was trimmed by 4 bases and the J gene end by 1 base; junction bases not matched to a gene: 3. This CDR3 spans 14 amino acids. CDR3 sequence: CASSWTGISYEQYF. The CDR3 DNA sequence: TGTGCCAGCAGCTGGACAGGGATATCCTACGAGCAGTACTTC. The full variable domain, its missing parts supplied by reference TRBV7-9 and TRBJ2-7, is DTGVSQNPRHKITKRGQNVTFRCDPISEHNRLYWYRQTLGQGPEFLTYFQNEAQLEKSRLLSDRFSAERPKGSFSTLEIQRTEQGDSAMYLCASSWTGISYEQYFGPGTRLTVT.